These 32 T cell receptor beta chains share one sample of origin, sequenced in a study of blood T cell repertoires in COVID-19. Using immunoSEQ multiplex PCR, the repertoire was profiled, and TCRdb retains in-frame clones only, with some absent. This table holds about 190,000 clones, around 80% found once. Sequenced input: PBMCs or T cells enriched from blood (not recorded which). All receptors derive from a woman in her 50s with acute COVID-19.

The chain joins TRBV4-1 to TRBJ1-1; unclear D gene. V lost 0 bases and J lost 6, with 14 bases in between. The CDR3 runs 15 residues. The germline V gene encodes CDR1 MGHRA and CDR2 YSYEKL. CDR3 sequence reads: CASSQETPRGPEAFF. CDR3 in DNA: TGCGCCAGCAGCCAAGAGACTCCTAGAGGGCCTGAAGCTTTCTTT.

The chain uses TRBV18 and TRBJ1-1, with a weak D call TRBD1 (6 bases). Trimming took off 4 bases at V and 1 base at J, with 10 bases between the two ends. CDR3 length equals 14 residues. Looked up from germline, CDR1 is KGHSH and CDR2 is LQKENI. The CDR3, as DNA: TGTGCCAGCTCACTCCGACAGGCGAACACTGAAGCTTTCTTT. Residues: CASSLRQANTEAFF.

This clone was seen only a few times. In DNA form, the CDR3 reads TGTGCCAGCAGTTTAAACCTAAGGGGGCACGCTTTCTTT. This sequence encodes CASSLNLRGHAFF. The chain recombines TRBV28 with TRBJ1-1; TRBD1 matches at 7 bases. After removal of 2 bases from V and 11 bases from J, the junction contained 8 bases not matched to a gene. The CDR3 consists of 13 residues. CDR1 and CDR2 from the germline V gene are MDHEN and SYDVKM.

This chain joins TRBV18 and TRBJ2-7, with D possibly TRBD1 on 6 matching bases. The ends were cut back, 1 base at V and 4 bases at J, with 14 bases in the middle. Germline CDR1 reads KGHSH; CDR2 reads LQKENI. This CDR3 region has 15 residues. DNA of the CDR3: TGTGCCAGCTCACCACGCCACAGGGCGCCATACGAGCAGTACGTC. It specifies CASSPRHRAPYEQYV.

The sample holds many counts of this clone. The rearrangement uses TRBV7-3 and TRBJ2-2; D is possibly TRBD2 (5 bases). V was pared by 5 bases and J by 10 bases, with 14 bases between. Germline-derived CDR1 and CDR2 are SGHTA and FQGTGA. The CDR3 length is 13 residues. The CDR3 DNA is TGTGCCAGCAGCCCGACGGGGTCTCTGGAGCTGTTTTTT. This encodes CASSPTGSLELFF.

The J gene is TRBJ1-5, the V gene TRBV29-1, with D tentatively TRBD1 (5 bases). The CDR3 has 12 residues. V lost 4 bases and J 7 bases, leaving 11 bases between the germline ends. CDR1 SQVTM and CDR2 ANQGSEA come from the germline V gene. The CDR3 region is CSVGSGMQPQHF. CDR3 sequence (DNA): TGCAGCGTTGGATCAGGGATGCAGCCCCAGCATTTT.

This chain connects TRBV7-2 to TRBJ2-3, with 8 bases that match TRBD2. There are 12 residues in the CDR3. Germline CDR1 reads SGHTA; CDR2 reads FQGNSA. V lost 3 bases and J lost 9; bases outside the gene matches: 2. The DNA for the CDR3 is TGTGCCAGCAGCTTCGGGGGGGCCACGCAGTATTTT. This encodes CASSFGGATQYF.

The chain recombines TRBV4-1 with TRBJ1-1; 8 bases are shared with TRBD1. V was pared by 4 bases and J by 4 bases, with 11 bases of the junction left unmatched. Germline V gene data show CDR1 as MGHRA and CDR2 as YSYEKL. The CDR3 loop spans 16 amino acids. The CDR3 bases are TGCGCCAGCAGCCCCCAGGCCGTGACAGGGGTCACTGAAGCTTTCTTT. As protein: CASSPQAVTGVTEAFF.

This clone has a handful of counts. This chain joins TRBV24-1 and TRBJ2-1, with 8 bases matching TRBD1. CDR1 KGHDR and CDR2 SFDVKD come from the germline V gene. The trim removed 4 bases at V and 7 bases at J, leaving 8 bases unmatched. The CDR3 has 15 amino acids. CDR3 amino acids: CATSDYGQGLNEQFF. CDR3 bases: TGTGCCACCAGTGACTACGGACAGGGTCTGAATGAGCAGTTCTTC.

The CDR3 loop is CSASQGNEQFF. In DNA form, the CDR3 reads TGCAGCGCCTCTCAGGGCAATGAGCAGTTCTTC. The chain couples TRBV29-1 to TRBJ2-1; tentatively, D is TRBD1 (5 bases). The CDR3 length is 11 residues. The germline V gene encodes CDR1 SQVTM and CDR2 ANQGSEA. The germline V and J ends were trimmed by 7 bases and 6 bases, with 10 bases remaining between them.

This chain connects TRBV5-1 to TRBJ2-3; 15 bases fit TRBD2. The junction had 13 bases not matched to a gene; V was cut back by 4 bases and J by 4 bases. The germline V gene has CDR1 SGHRS and CDR2 YFSETQ. This CDR3 comprises 19 residues. Here the CDR3 reads CASSIRTSGGAVVADTQYF. In nucleotides, the CDR3 is TGCGCCAGCAGCATAAGGACTAGCGGGGGGGCGGTAGTCGCAGATACGCAGTATTTT.

Concerning this clone: A read error may produce the germline difference seen at one junction end. This chain connects TRBV3-1 (or the pseudogene TRBV3-2) to TRBJ1-5, with D maybe TRBD1 (6 bases). CDR1 is LGHDT, CDR2 YNNKEL, per germline (reference sequence). The CDR3 extends over 14 amino acids. The CDR3 here is CASSQGGVRQPQHF. The CDR3 DNA follows: TGTGCCAGCAGTCAAGGGGGGGTGAGGCAGCCCCAGCATTTT.

This clone appeared a few times. The rearrangement links TRBV5-1 to TRBJ1-3; possible D gene TRBD1, 5 bases. The ends were cut back, 6 bases at V and 0 bases at J, with 10 bases in the middle. The CDR3 covers 14 residues. CDR1 is SGHRS, CDR2 YFSETQ, per germline. CDR3 region: CASMLQGSGNTIYF. The CDR3, as DNA: TGCGCCAGCATGCTTCAGGGCTCTGGAAACACCATATATTTT. The full variable domain, completed using reference TRBV5-1 and TRBJ1-3, is KAGVTQTPRYLIKTRGQQVTLSCSPISGHRSVSWYQQTPGQGLQFLFEYFSETQRNKGNFPGRFSGRQFSNSRSEMNVSTLELGDSALYLCASMLQGSGNTIYFGEGSWLTVV.

The sample holds a few counts of this clone. This sequence joins TRBV7-3 and TRBJ2-1; D is possibly TRBD1 (5 bases). V was pared by 2 bases and J by 8 bases, with 16 bases between. This CDR3 comprises 15 residues. Germline V gene data show CDR1 as SGHTA and CDR2 as FQGTGA. In DNA, the CDR3 is TGTGCCAGCAGCTTAGGCAGCCCCCCACAGGATGAGCAGTTCTTC. It is translated as CASSLGSPPQDEQFF.

The rearrangement joins TRBV4-1 to TRBJ1-6; 7 bases match TRBD1. J was trimmed by 6 bases and V by 4 bases; bases with no gene match: 3. CDR1 is MGHRA and CDR2 is YSYEKL in the germline V gene. The length of the CDR3 is 14 residues. The CDR3 DNA reads TGCGCCAGCAGCCTCCGACAGGGTAATTCACCCCTCCACTTT. Its protein product is CASSLRQGNSPLHF.

This sequence joins TRBV10-2 and TRBJ1-4; D is uncertain. Between the trimmed V and J ends, which lost 3 bases and 13 bases, there was a span of 21 bases. The CDR3 loop spans 15 amino acids. The germline gives CDR1 WSHSY, CDR2 SAAADI. CDR3 residues: CASSDGSAGKEGLFF. CDR3 in DNA: TGCGCCAGCAGTGACGGGTCAGCGGGTAAGGAGGGACTGTTTTTT.

Only a few counts were recorded for this clone. The J gene is TRBJ1-2, the V gene TRBV28; the match to TRBD1 covers 9 bases. There are 15 residues in the CDR3. Germline lookup yields CDR1 MDHEN and CDR2 SYDVKM. J gave up 1 base and V 4 bases, and 4 bases lay outside the gene matches. The CDR3 DNA is TGTGCCAGCAGTTCTCGGACAGGGGTTAACTATGGCTACACCTTC. It specifies CASSSRTGVNYGYTF.

The genes are TRBV5-1 and TRBJ2-7, with 7 bases fitting TRBD1. The CDR3 runs 13 residues. From germline, CDR1 is SGHRS and CDR2 YFSETQ. After removal of 0 bases from V and 7 bases from J, the junction contained 4 bases not matched to a gene. In DNA form, the CDR3 reads TGCGCCAGCAGCTTGGAGGGGGCGGGTGAGCAGTACGTC. Its translation is CASSLEGAGEQYV.

V and J are TRBV12-3 or TRBV12-4 and TRBJ1-1; no clear D. The CDR3 length is 12 residues. The V end lost 6 bases, the J end lost 7 bases, and 12 bases lay between the germline ends. The chain's CDR3 is CASSLGLGEAFF. DNA of the CDR3: TGTGCCAGCAGCCTAGGACTAGGTGAAGCTTTCTTT.

The chain uses TRBV28 and TRBJ1-5; 8 positions match TRBD1. CDR3 length equals 15 residues. V lost 3 bases and J lost 4; bases outside the gene matches: 5. Per the germline V gene, CDR1 is MDHEN and CDR2 is SYDVKM. This CDR3 is CASSLNRGENQPQHF. The CDR3 coding sequence is TGTGCCAGCAGTTTGAACAGGGGGGAAAATCAGCCCCAGCATTTT.

The gene calls are TRBV6-6 and TRBJ1-3; D is perhaps TRBD1 (5 bases). CDR3 size: 12 residues. Germline CDR1 reads MNHNY; CDR2 reads SVGAGI (reference sequence). V was cut by 2 bases and J by 9 bases, with 8 bases left in between. In DNA, the CDR3 is TGTGCCAGCAGTTACGAAGGGGCCACCATATATTTT. Residues: CASSYEGATIYF.

The CDR3 here is CASSSGGPWNEQFF. In nucleotides, the CDR3 is TGTGCCAGTAGTAGCGGGGGGCCGTGGAATGAGCAGTTCTTC. The rearrangement uses TRBV19 and TRBJ2-1, with 8 bases identical to TRBD2. The length of the CDR3 is 14 residues. Germline lookup yields CDR1 LNHDA and CDR2 SQIVND (reference sequence). Trimming at V came to 4 bases and at J to 7 bases, leaving 6 bases not matched to a gene.

The chain carries TRBV29-1 and TRBJ2-3; possible D gene TRBD1, 6 bases. CDR1 and CDR2 from the germline V gene are SQVTM and ANQGSEA. The V end was cut by 5 bases, the J end by 7 bases, with 10 bases between. The CDR3 loop spans 11 amino acids. In DNA, the CDR3 is TGCAGCGTTAAAAGGGGGAATACGCAGTATTTT. It codes for CSVKRGNTQYF.

V usage is TRBV5-5 and J usage is TRBJ1-1; possible D gene TRBD1, 5 bases. The V and J ends lost 1 base and 3 bases respectively, with 13 bases between them. CDR1 is SGHKS, CDR2 YYEKEE, per germline (reference sequence). The CDR3 covers 15 residues. CDR3 region: CASSLIALGDTEAFF. The CDR3, as DNA: TGTGCCAGCAGCTTGATTGCTTTAGGGGACACTGAAGCTTTCTTT.

The chain couples TRBV10-3 to TRBJ2-3; TRBD2 aligns across 11 bases. Germline V gene data show CDR1 as ENHRY and CDR2 as SYGVKD. The V gene end was trimmed by 6 bases and the J gene end by 1 base; junction bases not matched to a gene: 15. CDR3 length equals 19 residues. CDR3 DNA sequence: TGTGCCATCAGGGCGGGACTAGCGGCGCTCCTCGACGGCACAGATACGCAGTATTTT. It translates to CAIRAGLAALLDGTDTQYF.

The rearrangement links TRBV18 to TRBJ1-1, with a possible D match to TRBD1 (6 bases). There are 16 residues in the CDR3. Trimming removed 3 bases at V and 4 bases at J, with 18 bases between. Germline CDR1 and CDR2: KGHSH and LQKENI. The CDR3 DNA sequence: TGTGCCAGCTCACCCCGATCGGGGGGCCGGAGCACTGAAGCTTTCTTT. Translated: CASSPRSGGRSTEAFF.

This clone appeared a few times. The rearrangement uses TRBV9 and TRBJ2-1; TRBD1 matches at 8 bases. J lost 7 bases, V lost 3 bases, and 12 bases had no gene match. The CDR3 is 16 amino acids. Germline values: CDR1 SGDLS, CDR2 YYNGEE. In DNA form, the CDR3 reads TGTGCCAGCAGCGCCACCCAGGACAGGGTAAGGAATGAGCAGTTCTTC. Residues: CASSATQDRVRNEQFF.

The CDR3 protein is CASSWLGAPSYEQYV. CDR3 in DNA: TGCGCCAGCAGTTGGTTAGGGGCCCCCTCCTACGAGCAGTACGTC. V usage is TRBV5-1 and J usage is TRBJ2-7; D possibly corresponds to TRBD1 (5 bases). Germline assignment: CDR1 SGHRS and CDR2 YFSETQ. The CDR3 is 15 amino acids. The V end was cut by 5 bases, the J end by 0 bases, with 15 bases between.

On this clone itself: The sample contains more than one DNA sequence encoding this CDR3. This CDR3 is CASSLVPGGNQPQHF. CDR3 coding DNA: TGTGCCAGCAGCTTGGTCCCAGGGGGGAATCAGCCCCAGCATTTT. The chain recombines TRBV7-2 with TRBJ1-5; 7 bases are a match to TRBD1. In germline, CDR1 is SGHTA, CDR2 FQGNSA. CDR3 length equals 15 residues. Trimming removed 3 bases from V and 4 bases from J; junction bases left unmatched: 6. Variable domain in full (rest from reference TRBV7-2 and TRBJ1-5): GAGVSQSPSNKVTEKGKDVELRCDPISGHTALYWYRQSLGQGLEFLIYFQGNSAPDKSGLPSDRFSAERTGGSVSTLTIQRTQQEDSAVYLCASSLVPGGNQPQHFGDGTRLSIL.

The rearrangement joins TRBV10-2 to TRBJ1-6, with 7 bases aligning to TRBD1. Looked up from germline, CDR1 is WSHSY and CDR2 is SAAADI. V trimming: 8 bases; J trimming: 5 bases; junction bases outside the gene matches: 6. This CDR3 has 14 residues. The CDR3 DNA reads TGCGCCAGCGGGATTGACAGGGATAATTCACCCCTCCACTTT. It codes for CASGIDRDNSPLHF.

This clone was counted a single time. The V gene is TRBV7-3, the J gene TRBJ1-1; D is perhaps TRBD1 (5 bases). V shed 3 bases and J shed 6 bases, with 11 bases lying between them. The CDR3 spans 13 residues. Germline loops: CDR1 SGHTA, CDR2 FQGTGA. The CDR3 region is CASSFRRDAEAFF. The CDR3 DNA reads as TGTGCCAGCAGCTTTCGGAGGGACGCTGAAGCTTTCTTT.

Note on this clone: Other DNA sequences in the same sample also yield this CDR3. CDR3 residues: CASSLTGQGNYGYTF. CDR3 in DNA: TGTGCCAGCAGCTTAACGGGACAGGGAAACTATGGCTACACCTTC. The chain uses TRBV7-3 and TRBJ1-2, with 9 bases aligning to TRBD1. The CDR3 runs 15 residues. CDR1 is SGHTA and CDR2 is FQGTGA in the germline V gene. With 0 bases clipped from V and 2 bases from J, the junction kept 1 base outside the gene matches.